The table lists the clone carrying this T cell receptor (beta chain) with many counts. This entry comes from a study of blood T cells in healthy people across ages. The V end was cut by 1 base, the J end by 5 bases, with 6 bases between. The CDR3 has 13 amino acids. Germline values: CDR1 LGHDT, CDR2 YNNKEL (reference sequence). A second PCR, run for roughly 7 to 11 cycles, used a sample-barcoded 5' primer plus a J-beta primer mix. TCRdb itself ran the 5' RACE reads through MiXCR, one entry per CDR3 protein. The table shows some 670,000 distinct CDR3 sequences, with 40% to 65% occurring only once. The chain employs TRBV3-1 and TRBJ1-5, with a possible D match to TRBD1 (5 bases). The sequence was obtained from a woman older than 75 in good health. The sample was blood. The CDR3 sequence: CASSQVGDQPQHF. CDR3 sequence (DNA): TGTGCCAGCAGCCAAGTGGGGGATCAGCCCCAGCATTTT.